Shown below are 14 T cell receptor beta chains from a single sample sequenced in a study of CXCR4 blockade with PD-1 therapy in pancreatic cancer. TCRdb's table, derived via immunoSEQ multiplex PCR, lists solely in-frame clones and lacks some. The sample yields 15,000 or so clones, roughly 72% seen once. Sequencing used tumor tissue. These receptors originate from a human donor with pancreatic ductal adenocarcinoma.

The rearrangement joins TRBV14 to TRBJ2-3; D gene ambiguous. The CDR3 totals 12 residues. V lost 4 bases and J 5 bases, leaving 7 bases between the germline ends. Germline V lookup: CDR1 SGHDN, CDR2 FVKESK. The CDR3 reads CASSPQRDTQYF. CDR3 nucleotides: TGTGCCAGCAGCCCTCAGAGAGATACGCAGTATTTT.

This clone was seen more than once but under ten times. V gene TRBV9 combines with J gene TRBJ1-3; D is ambiguous. The CDR3 runs to 15 residues. V shed 0 bases and J shed 0 bases, with 7 bases lying between them. The V gene's germline CDR1 is SGDLS and CDR2 YYNGEE. The chain's CDR3 is CASSVDLLSGNTIYF. The DNA of the CDR3 is TGTGCCAGCAGCGTAGACCTGCTCTCTGGAAACACCATATATTTT. The full variable domain, rest sourced from reference TRBV9 and TRBJ1-3, is DSGVTQTPKHLITATGQRVTLRCSPRSGDLSVYWYQQSLDQGLQFLIQYYNGEERAKGNILERFSAQQFPDLHSELNLSSLELGDSALYFCASSVDLLSGNTIYFGEGSWLTVV.

This clone was recorded a few times. The V call is TRBV6-8, the J call TRBJ1-1; 7 bases align to TRBD1. The CDR3 has 14 amino acids. The junction had 12 bases not matched to a gene; V was cut back by 5 bases and J by 9 bases. Looked up from germline, CDR1 is MNHGY and CDR2 is SAAAGT. The DNA of the CDR3 is TGTGCCAGCAGTCTCGACTCTACGACAGGGCAAGCTTTCTTT. As protein: CASSLDSTTGQAFF.

The rearrangement joins TRBV30 to TRBJ2-3; TRBD2 might be the D (6 bases). This CDR3 has 12 residues. Germline loops: CDR1 GTSNPN, CDR2 SVGIG (reference sequence). The V end lost 5 bases, the J end lost 7 bases, and 13 bases lay between the germline ends. The CDR3 coding sequence is TGTGCCTGGGGTCCTAGCGTAAATACGCAGTATTTT. It translates to CAWGPSVNTQYF.

The J gene is TRBJ2-1, the V gene TRBV19, with 8 bases identical to TRBD2. The J segment lost 2 bases and the V segment lost 3 bases, leaving 9 bases of the junction unmatched. CDR1 and CDR2 (germline): LNHDA, SQIVND (reference sequence). This CDR3 comprises 17 residues. CDR3 in amino acids: CASSMGTRRVTYNEQFF. In DNA, the CDR3 is TGTGCCAGTAGTATGGGGACTAGGCGGGTTACCTACAATGAGCAGTTCTTC.

The V gene is TRBV28, the J gene TRBJ2-3, with TRBD1 identical over 9 bases. There are 13 residues in the CDR3. CDR1 is MDHEN and CDR2 is SYDVKM in the germline V gene. J gave up 5 bases and V 9 bases, and 6 bases lay outside the gene matches. The CDR3 DNA reads as TGTGCCAGTAACAGGGGGCAGGGAGATACGCAGTATTTT. This encodes CASNRGQGDTQYF.

J is TRBJ2-5 and V is TRBV19; unclear D gene. The CDR3 loop spans 11 amino acids. The germline V gene encodes CDR1 LNHDA and CDR2 SQIVND (reference sequence). Between the trimmed V and J ends, which lost 5 bases and 4 bases, there was a span of 5 bases. The CDR3: CASSATETQYF. The DNA for the CDR3 is TGTGCCAGTAGTGCCACAGAGACCCAGTACTTC.

The chain is built from TRBV19 and TRBJ2-5; the match to TRBD1 covers 11 bases. The trim removed 6 bases at V and 5 bases at J, leaving 5 bases unmatched. Looked up from germline, CDR1 is LNHDA and CDR2 is SQIVND (reference sequence). The CDR3 has 14 amino acids. CDR3 sequence reads: CASRRTGGGETQYF. CDR3 bases: TGTGCCAGTAGGCGGACAGGGGGCGGCGAGACCCAGTACTTC.

This clone was counted between two and nine times. An end of the junction does not agree with germline; a read error may underlie this. V gene TRBV6-1 combines with J gene TRBJ1-2; D unresolved. The CDR3 loop spans 12 amino acids. CDR1 and CDR2 from the germline V gene are MNHNS and SASEGT. In nucleotides, the CDR3 is TGTGCCATCAGTGAAGGATTCTATGGCTACACCTTC. This sequence encodes CAISEGFYGYTF.

This clone was seen more than once but under ten times. The chain recombines TRBV5-1 with TRBJ2-1, with D possibly being TRBD2 (6 bases). CDR1 is SGHRS, CDR2 YFSETQ, per germline. This CDR3 has 16 residues. The V end lost 0 bases, the J end lost 0 bases, and 10 bases lay between the germline ends. CDR3: CASSLESGSSYNEQFF. CDR3 sequence (DNA): TGCGCCAGCAGCTTGGAATCCGGGAGCTCCTACAATGAGCAGTTCTTC.

V is TRBV9 and J is TRBJ2-1, with 7 positions matching TRBD2. Germline loops: CDR1 SGDLS, CDR2 YYNGEE. This CDR3 is 16 amino acids long. J gave up 7 bases and V 0 bases, and 10 bases lay outside the gene matches. The CDR3 DNA reads TGTGCCAGCAGCGTAGTGGGTGGGAGGGCCGTAAATGAGCAGTTCTTC. Protein sequence: CASSVVGGRAVNEQFF.

The chain couples TRBV11-3 to TRBJ2-6; D may match TRBD1 or TRBD2 (5 bases each). Germline V lookup: CDR1 SGHNT, CDR2 YENEEA. V shed 5 bases and J shed 4 bases, with 15 bases lying between them. The CDR3 has 16 amino acids. Here the CDR3 reads CASSPNFGTGANVLTF. Written as DNA, the CDR3 is TGTGCCAGCAGCCCAAACTTTGGGACCGGGGCCAACGTCCTGACTTTC.

This chain connects TRBV15 to TRBJ2-3, with TRBD2 matching 10 bases. The germline gives CDR1 LNHNV, CDR2 YYDKDF (reference sequence). Germline trimming cut 0 bases from V and 0 bases from J; bases unmatched to any gene: 3. The CDR3 runs 17 residues. CDR3 protein: CATSRELAGASTDTQYF. The CDR3 DNA is TGTGCCACCAGCAGAGAGCTAGCGGGAGCTAGCACAGATACGCAGTATTTT. The full variable domain, rest sourced from reference TRBV15 and TRBJ2-3, is DAMVIQNPRYQVTQFGKPVTLSCSQTLNHNVMYWYQQKSSQAPKLLFHYYDKDFNNEADTPDNFQSRRPNTSFCFLDIRSPGLGDTAMYLCATSRELAGASTDTQYFGPGTRLTVL.

The chain links TRBV19 to TRBJ2-5, with 7 bases fitting TRBD1. Trimming took 4 bases from V and 2 from J; bases not matched to a gene: 4. The CDR3 contains 14 residues. Per the germline V gene, CDR1 is LNHDA and CDR2 is SQIVND (reference sequence). The CDR3 protein is CASSNTRGQETQYF. The CDR3 DNA reads as TGTGCCAGTAGTAACACCAGGGGGCAAGAGACCCAGTACTTC.